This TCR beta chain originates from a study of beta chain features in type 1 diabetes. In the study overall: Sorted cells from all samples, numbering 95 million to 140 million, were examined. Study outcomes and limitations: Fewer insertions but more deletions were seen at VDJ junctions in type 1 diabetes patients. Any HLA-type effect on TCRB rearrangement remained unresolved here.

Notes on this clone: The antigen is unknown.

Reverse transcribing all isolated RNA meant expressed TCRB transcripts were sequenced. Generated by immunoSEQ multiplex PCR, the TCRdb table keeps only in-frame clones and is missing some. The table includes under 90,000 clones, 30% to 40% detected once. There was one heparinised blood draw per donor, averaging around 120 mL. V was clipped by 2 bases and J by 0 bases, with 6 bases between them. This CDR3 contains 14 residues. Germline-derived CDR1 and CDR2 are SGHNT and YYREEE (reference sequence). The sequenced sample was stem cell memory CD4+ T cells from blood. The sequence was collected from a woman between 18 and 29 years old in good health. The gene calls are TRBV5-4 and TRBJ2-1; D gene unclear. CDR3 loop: CASSLPYSYNEQFF. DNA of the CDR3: TGTGCCAGCAGCTTACCCTACTCCTACAATGAGCAGTTCTTC.